Below, 21 T cell receptor beta chains from the same sample are listed, as sequenced in a study of T cell repertoires in ileal Crohn's disease. Sequenced by immunoSEQ multiplex PCR; TCRdb stores in-frame clones only, minus some. The data show about 16,000 clones, with around nine tenths seen just once and around 5.5% held by the top ten. Sequenced material: ileal tissue. The receptor source for this set is an adult with Crohn's disease.

The V and J genes are TRBV30 and TRBJ1-5; D not resolved. Germline assignment: CDR1 GTSNPN and CDR2 SVGIG (reference sequence). V shed 2 bases and J shed 1 base, with 15 bases lying between them. The CDR3 is 16 residues long. CDR3 loop: CAWSPAGRWSNQPQHF. The DNA of the CDR3 is TGTGCCTGGAGTCCCGCGGGGAGGTGGAGCAATCAGCCCCAGCATTTT.

Only a few counts were recorded for this clone. V is TRBV28 and J is TRBJ1-2; TRBD1 might be the D (5 bases). CDR1 is MDHEN and CDR2 is SYDVKM in the germline V gene. V lost 7 bases to trimming and J lost 8 bases, with 20 bases between them. The CDR3 is 14 residues long. CDR3 DNA sequence: TGTGCCAGCACTCCTGAGGGAAAGGGGAGGGGCTACACCTTC. This sequence encodes CASTPEGKGRGYTF.

This rearrangement joins TRBV19 to TRBJ2-3; D remains unclear. The germline gives CDR1 LNHDA, CDR2 SQIVND (reference sequence). V was pared by 1 base and J by 3 bases, with 5 bases between. The CDR3 contains 13 residues. CDR3 in amino acids: CASSIGATDTQYF. The DNA of the CDR3 is TGTGCCAGTAGTATAGGCGCGACAGATACGCAGTATTTT.

This clone appeared once. This sequence joins TRBV5-1 and TRBJ2-2, with D perhaps matching TRBD2 (7 bases). CDR3 length: 15 residues. Germline CDR1 and CDR2: SGHRS and YFSETQ. Trimming cost V 0 bases and J 4 bases, with 10 bases left between them. The CDR3 loop is CASSLGGGATGELFF. DNA of the CDR3: TGCGCCAGCAGCTTGGGGGGGGGCGCCACCGGGGAGCTGTTTTTT.

This chain uses TRBV28 with TRBJ2-2; a possible D gene is TRBD1 (5 bases). The CDR3 is made up of 14 amino acids. V gave up 3 bases and J gave up 4 bases, with 9 bases separating them. From germline, CDR1 is MDHEN and CDR2 SYDVKM. The CDR3 is CASSLGQGTGELFF. The CDR3 region has the DNA TGTGCCAGCAGTTTGGGTCAGGGCACCGGGGAGCTGTTTTTT.

The gene calls are TRBV6-1 and TRBJ2-7; 7 bases are shared with TRBD2. The CDR3 sequence is 15 residues long. Germline V gene data show CDR1 as MNHNS and CDR2 as SASEGT. With V trimmed by 6 bases and J by 3 bases, 11 bases remained unmatched. CDR3 DNA: TGTGCCAGCAGGCCCGGGGGGTCACTGCGCTACGAGCAGTACTTC. Protein: CASRPGGSLRYEQYF.

This chain connects TRBV18 to TRBJ1-2; no firm D call. Germline V gives CDR1 KGHSH, CDR2 LQKENI. The CDR3 extends over 15 amino acids. Trimming left V 1 base short and J 8 bases short, with 17 bases between. The CDR3, as DNA: TGTGCCAGCTCACCACAAGGTGTCCGGGAGGGAGGCTACACCTTC. It translates to CASSPQGVREGGYTF.

The V gene is TRBV18, the J gene TRBJ1-2, with 10 positions matching TRBD1. The V and J ends lost 2 bases and 7 bases, in that order; junction bases with no gene match: 10. The CDR3 spans 16 residues. Per germline, CDR1 KGHSH and CDR2 LQKENI. The CDR3 loop reads CASSPGTRQGAAGYTF. CDR3 in DNA: TGTGCCAGCTCACCAGGGACGAGACAGGGGGCTGCTGGCTACACCTTC.

The V call is TRBV18, the J call TRBJ2-5, with D uncertain. Trimming removed 0 bases at V and 9 bases at J, with 14 bases between. Germline V CDR1 and CDR2: KGHSH, LQKENI. The CDR3 consists of 14 residues. Here the CDR3 DNA reads TGTGCCAGCTCACCACCGAAGATGGGCCAGGCCCAGTACTTC. Its protein product is CASSPPKMGQAQYF.

The chain combines TRBV5-1 with TRBJ1-2; 11 nucleotides line up with TRBD1. From germline, CDR1 is SGHRS and CDR2 YFSETQ. This CDR3 region has 16 residues. Trimming at V came to 3 bases and at J to 3 bases, leaving 7 bases not matched to a gene. The CDR3 nucleotides are TGCGCCAGCAGCTCGGACAGGGGGCGGCCTGACTATGGCTACACCTTC. Protein: CASSSDRGRPDYGYTF.

V is TRBV27 and J is TRBJ2-1, with 10 bases aligning to TRBD2. The CDR3 has 18 residues. V gave up 4 bases and J gave up 2 bases; unmatched junction bases: 11. Germline CDR1 is MNHEY and CDR2 is SMNVEV (reference sequence). The CDR3 DNA follows: TGTGCCAGCAGTTACCGGACTAGCGGCAAGCGGCCCTACAATGAGCAGTTCTTC. Translation: CASSYRTSGKRPYNEQFF.

The rearrangement links TRBV7-8 to TRBJ1-3; TRBD1 might be the D (5 bases). CDR1 is SGHVS, CDR2 FQNEAQ, per germline. The CDR3 has 16 amino acids. V was pared by 1 base and J by 2 bases, with 12 bases between. The CDR3 DNA reads TGTGCCAGCAGCTTAGACGTTAGGGGCCCTGGAAACACCATATATTTT. Its protein product is CASSLDVRGPGNTIYF.

The chain recombines TRBV28 with TRBJ2-7; 9 bases agree with TRBD1. Germline CDR1 reads MDHEN; CDR2 reads SYDVKM. Trimming cost V 6 bases and J 3 bases; bases outside gene matches: 9. The CDR3 extends over 15 amino acids. In DNA, the CDR3 is TGTGCCAGCAGACTCGGGACAGGGTGGCACTACGAGCAGTACTTC. Its translation is CASRLGTGWHYEQYF.

The chain recombines TRBV9 with TRBJ2-2; 10 bases line up with TRBD1. V shed 2 bases and J 5 bases; nucleotides not matched to a gene: 9. This CDR3 spans 17 amino acids. Germline V gene data show CDR1 as SGDLS and CDR2 as YYNGEE. CDR3 in DNA: TGTGCCAGCAGCGTTGCCGACAGGGGGCGAAGGACCGGGGAGCTGTTTTTT. The encoded protein is CASSVADRGRRTGELFF.

The chain recombines TRBV7-9 with TRBJ2-4, with 11 bases matching TRBD2. The CDR3 consists of 16 residues. Trimming took 1 base from V and 4 from J; bases not matched to a gene: 3. Per the germline V gene, CDR1 is SEHNR and CDR2 is FQNEAQ (reference sequence). CDR3 in amino acids: CASSLGTSGSKNIQYF. DNA of the CDR3: TGTGCCAGCAGCTTAGGGACTAGCGGGTCGAAAAACATTCAGTACTTC.

This rearrangement joins TRBV5-6 to TRBJ1-5; 9 nucleotides line up with TRBD1. Per the germline V gene, CDR1 is SGHDT and CDR2 is YYEEEE. V lost 2 bases to trimming and J lost 4 bases; unmatched junction nucleotides: 1. The CDR3 is 14 residues long. The CDR3 DNA follows: TGTGCCAGCAGCTTAGGGACAGGGAATCAGCCCCAGCATTTT. This encodes CASSLGTGNQPQHF.

The genes are TRBV7-2 and TRBJ2-7, with D uncertain. CDR3 size: 12 residues. Germline V lookup: CDR1 SGHTA, CDR2 FQGNSA. V lost 3 bases and J 0 bases, leaving 3 bases between the germline ends. The CDR3 loop is CASSFSSYEQYF. The CDR3 DNA reads TGTGCCAGCAGCTTTAGCTCCTACGAGCAGTACTTC.

J is TRBJ1-2 and V is TRBV5-8; tentative D call: TRBD1 (5 bases). CDR1 SGHTS and CDR2 YDEGEE come from the germline V gene. This CDR3 region has 14 residues. V gave up 1 base and J gave up 4 bases, with 11 bases separating them. DNA for the CDR3: TGTGCCAGCAGCTTGTTGGGGGGGAGCTATGGCTACACCTTC. This translates into CASSLLGGSYGYTF. Combining the CDR3 with reference TRBV5-8 and TRBJ1-2 gives the whole variable domain EAGVTQSPTHLIKTRGQQATLRCSPISGHTSVYWYQQALGLGLQFLLWYDEGEERNRGNFPPRFSGRQFPNYSSELNVNALELEDSALYLCASSLLGGSYGYTFGSGTRLTVV.

This CDR3 is CSVDLGQDTQYF. Here the CDR3 DNA reads TGCAGCGTTGATCTCGGACAAGATACGCAGTATTTT. The chain has TRBV29-1 and TRBJ2-3, with TRBD1 as a possible D gene (5 bases). CDR3 length: 12 amino acids. The V gene lost 3 bases and the J gene lost 5 bases, with 9 bases spanning the gap. The germline CDR1 and CDR2 sequences are SQVTM and ANQGSEA.

This chain uses TRBV5-6 with TRBJ2-7; tentatively, D is TRBD1 (6 bases). Trimming took 1 base from V and 1 from J, leaving 12 bases between them. This CDR3 has 15 amino acids. CDR1 is SGHDT, CDR2 YYEEEE, per germline. For the CDR3, the DNA is TGTGCCAGCAGCTTGTGGGGGCGCCGGTCCTACGAGCAGTACTTC. As protein: CASSLWGRRSYEQYF.

The chain combines TRBV4-1 with TRBJ2-1, with D maybe TRBD2 (6 bases). Germline V CDR1 and CDR2: MGHRA, YSYEKL. Trimming removed 0 bases at V and 10 bases at J, with 16 bases between. The CDR3 consists of 15 residues. The CDR3 DNA reads TGCGCCAGCAGCCAAGAAGGGACTCACCTCGAGGAGCAGTTCTTC. Its translation: CASSQEGTHLEEQFF.